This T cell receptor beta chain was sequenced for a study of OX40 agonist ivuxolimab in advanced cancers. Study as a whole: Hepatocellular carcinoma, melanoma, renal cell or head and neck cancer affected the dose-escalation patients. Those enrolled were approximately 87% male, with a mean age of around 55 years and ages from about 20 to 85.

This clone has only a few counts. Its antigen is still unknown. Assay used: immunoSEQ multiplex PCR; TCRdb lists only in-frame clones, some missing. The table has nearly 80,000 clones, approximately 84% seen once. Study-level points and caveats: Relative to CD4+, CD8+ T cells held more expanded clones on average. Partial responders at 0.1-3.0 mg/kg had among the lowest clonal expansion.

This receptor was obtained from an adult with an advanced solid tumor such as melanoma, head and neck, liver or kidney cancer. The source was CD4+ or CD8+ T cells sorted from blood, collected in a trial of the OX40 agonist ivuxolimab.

The DNA of the CDR3 is TGTGCCAGCAGTTTCGGGGGTAGGGGAGATGAAAAACTGTTTTTT. Its translation: CASSFGGRGDEKLFF. The V and J genes are TRBV28 and TRBJ1-4, with D possibly matching TRBD1 (5 bases). Germline-derived CDR1 and CDR2 are MDHEN and SYDVKM. The length of the CDR3 is 15 residues. Trimming took off 3 bases at V and 6 bases at J, with 14 bases between the two ends.